This entry concerns a single T cell receptor beta chain. The antigen is unknown. The record originates from a study of cytomegalovirus exposure and HLA in healthy donors. Study-level findings and limits: The classifier was said to identify cytomegalovirus status with high specificity and sensitivity.

Looked up from germline, CDR1 is LNHDA and CDR2 is SQIVND (reference sequence). The CDR3 spans 15 residues. Trimming cost V 5 bases and J 5 bases; bases outside gene matches: 9. A multiplex PCR was run with 60 Vbeta primers and 13 Jbeta primers. TCRdb's table, derived via immunoSEQ multiplex PCR, lists solely in-frame clones and lacks some. Altogether almost 200,000 clones are present, roughly three quarters being singletons, with the ten largest covering approximately 0.39%. At collection, donors were nominally healthy, but unrecorded immune exposures were probable. This clonotype originated in a male donor in good health and CMV-seropositive. The specimen was PBMCs. The rearrangement links TRBV19 to TRBJ2-7; 10 bases fit TRBD2. CDR3 region: CASSSRAGGPDEQYF. The CDR3 DNA is TGTGCCAGTAGTTCGAGAGCGGGAGGGCCCGACGAGCAGTACTTC.